A single sample is the source of the 29 T cell receptor beta chains below, sequenced in a study of blood T cell repertoires in COVID-19. This table comes from immunoSEQ multiplex PCR, and its TCRdb copy is limited to in-frame clones, with some not included. The sample carries 360,000 or so clones, roughly four fifths recorded once. The sample consisted of PBMCs or T cells enriched from blood (not recorded which). All receptors derive from a woman in her forties or fifties who had recovered from COVID-19.

The chain joins TRBV5-1 to TRBJ1-3, with D possibly being TRBD1 (5 bases). V was cut by 3 bases and J by 4 bases, with 17 bases left in between. Germline assignment: CDR1 SGHRS and CDR2 YFSETQ. The CDR3 length is 16 residues. The DNA for the CDR3 is TGCGCCAGCAGCTCATCTACGGGGGTGCAAGGAAACACCATATATTTT. Amino acid sequence: CASSSSTGVQGNTIYF.

V usage is TRBV7-8 and J usage is TRBJ1-2; no definite D call. In germline, CDR1 is SGHVS, CDR2 FQNEAQ. V was clipped by 5 bases and J by 0 bases, with 13 bases between them. The CDR3 has 15 residues. CDR3 sequence: CASSTAPEPNYGYTF. CDR3 in DNA: TGTGCCAGCAGCACAGCCCCCGAGCCTAACTATGGCTACACCTTC.

Notes on this clone: Different DNA sequences within this sample yield the same CDR3. The chain uses TRBV5-1 and TRBJ1-2; D is unresolved. This CDR3 spans 13 amino acids. The V end lost 0 bases, the J end lost 2 bases, and 5 bases lay between the germline ends. Germline V CDR1 and CDR2: SGHRS, YFSETQ. This CDR3 is CASSLAQNYGYTF. CDR3 nucleotides: TGCGCCAGCAGCTTGGCCCAGAACTATGGCTACACCTTC.

V gene TRBV7-3 combines with J gene TRBJ2-5; D is undetermined. This CDR3 is 13 amino acids long. The ends were cut back, 5 bases at V and 2 bases at J, with 9 bases in the middle. Germline CDR1 is SGHTA and CDR2 is FQGTGA. The CDR3 DNA sequence: TGTGCCAGCAGCAAAAACAGACAAGAGACCCAGTACTTC. It codes for CASSKNRQETQYF.

The CDR3 loop reads CASSPPGRVAAFF. DNA for the CDR3: TGTGCCAGCTCACCACCGGGCAGAGTGGCTGCTTTCTTT. The J gene is TRBJ1-1, the V gene TRBV18, with D uncertain. The CDR3 is made up of 13 amino acids. Trimming left V 0 bases short and J 11 bases short, with 13 bases between. Germline V gene data show CDR1 as KGHSH and CDR2 as LQKENI. The full variable domain, rest sourced from reference TRBV18 and TRBJ1-1, is NAGVMQNPRHLVRRRGQEARLRCSPMKGHSHVYWYRQLPEEGLKFMVYLQKENIIDESGMPKERFSAEFPKEGPSILRIQQVVRGDSAAYFCASSPPGRVAAFFGQGTRLTVV.

The gene calls are TRBV2 and TRBJ2-2; tentatively, D is TRBD1 (6 bases). With 4 bases removed from V and 7 bases from J, the gap between germline ends came to 16 bases. The CDR3 length is 15 residues. Germline V gene lookup returns CDR1 SNHLY and CDR2 FYNNEI. The CDR3 sequence: CASSADSPRGGELFF. In DNA, the CDR3 is TGTGCCAGCAGTGCGGACAGCCCCCGGGGCGGGGAGCTGTTTTTT.

The chain has TRBV7-8 and TRBJ1-2; D remains ambiguous. Per the germline V gene, CDR1 is SGHVS and CDR2 is FQNEAQ. The CDR3 loop spans 16 amino acids. Deletions cut 0 bases from V and 8 bases from J, with 19 bases between. The CDR3 spells CASSLALVIGPGGYTF. The CDR3 bases are TGTGCCAGCAGCTTAGCGCTGGTAATCGGCCCCGGGGGCTACACCTTC.

V and J are TRBV7-9 and TRBJ2-1, with a weak D call TRBD2 (6 bases). Germline V gene lookup returns CDR1 SEHNR and CDR2 FQNEAQ (reference sequence). CDR3 length: 19 amino acids. Trimming removed 1 base from V and 0 bases from J, with 19 bases in between. CDR3 sequence: CASSLGRERAGSSYNEQFF. The CDR3, as DNA: TGTGCCAGCAGCTTAGGAAGGGAAAGGGCCGGGAGCTCCTACAATGAGCAGTTCTTC.

With regard to this clone: A junction boundary mismatches the germline segment, possibly from a read error. The chain has TRBV28 and TRBJ1-5, with a possible D match to TRBD1 (6 bases). The length of the CDR3 is 14 residues. Germline-derived CDR1 and CDR2 are MDHEN and SYDVKM. CDR3 loop: CASGLGGANQPQHF. In nucleotides, the CDR3 is TGTGCCAGCGGTTTAGGGGGGGCCAATCAGCCCCAGCATTTT.

The chain is built from TRBV28 and TRBJ1-4; 7 positions agree with TRBD1. Germline V gene lookup returns CDR1 MDHEN and CDR2 SYDVKM. The CDR3 has 13 residues. V lost 8 bases and J lost 8; bases outside the gene matches: 8. CDR3 DNA: TGTGCCAGCTACGGGACAGTATCCGAAAAACTGTTTTTT. Protein sequence: CASYGTVSEKLFF. The full variable domain, its missing parts supplied by reference TRBV28 and TRBJ1-4, is DVKVTQSSRYLVKRTGEKVFLECVQDMDHENMFWYRQDPGLGLRLIYFSYDVKMKEKGDIPEGYSVSREKKERFSLILESASTNQTSMYLCASYGTVSEKLFFGSGTQLSVL.

This rearrangement joins TRBV29-1 to TRBJ1-2; 9 bases are a match to TRBD1. The CDR3 is 15 residues long. With 7 bases clipped from V and 4 bases from J, the junction kept 13 bases outside the gene matches. CDR1 and CDR2 from the germline V gene are SQVTM and ANQGSEA. The CDR3 nucleotides read TGCAGCGGGGATCCTCCGGGACAGGGTATCTATGGCTACACCTTC. As protein: CSGDPPGQGIYGYTF.

V usage is TRBV19 and J usage is TRBJ1-5; D possibly corresponds to TRBD1 (5 bases). This CDR3 contains 14 residues. In germline, CDR1 is LNHDA, CDR2 SQIVND (reference sequence). V lost 3 bases and J lost 6, with 12 bases in between. The CDR3 region is CASSIEQGGQPQHF. The DNA for the CDR3 is TGTGCCAGTAGTATCGAGCAGGGCGGTCAGCCCCAGCATTTT.

In nucleotides, the CDR3 is TGCAGCGTAGCAGGGGATGCGGATTCACCCCTCCACTTT. Residues: CSVAGDADSPLHF. This chain links TRBV29-1 with TRBJ1-6, with D perhaps TRBD1 (6 bases). Germline V gives CDR1 SQVTM, CDR2 ANQGSEA. V was cut by 6 bases and J by 8 bases, with 14 bases left in between. The CDR3 length is 13 residues.

The chain employs TRBV5-1 and TRBJ1-1; D might be TRBD1 (5 bases). Germline V gene sequence: CDR1 SGHRS, CDR2 YFSETQ. Deletions cut 4 bases from V and 0 bases from J, with 7 bases between. This CDR3 is 13 amino acids long. The CDR3, as DNA: TGCGCCAGCAGCGTAGGGGTGAACACTGAAGCTTTCTTT. Translation gives CASSVGVNTEAFF.

This clone was counted between two and nine times. The V and J genes are TRBV30 and TRBJ1-1; TRBD1 aligns across 7 bases. Germline V gene data show CDR1 as GTSNPN and CDR2 as SVGIG (reference sequence). The CDR3 consists of 14 residues. The V and J ends lost 3 bases and 4 bases, in that order; junction bases with no gene match: 8. The CDR3 is CAWRQGPFSTEAFF. The CDR3 coding sequence is TGTGCCTGGAGACAGGGGCCCTTTAGCACTGAAGCTTTCTTT.

V usage is TRBV5-5 and J usage is TRBJ1-2; no clear D gene. The V gene's germline CDR1 is SGHKS and CDR2 YYEKEE (reference sequence). The CDR3 is made up of 18 amino acids. V was trimmed by 1 base and J by 4 bases, leaving 23 bases between them. CDR3 bases: TGTGCCAGCAGCTTGATGGGAGGGAGGCCAGTGGGTGCCTATGGCTACACCTTC. Its translation: CASSLMGGRPVGAYGYTF.

J is TRBJ1-2 and V is TRBV20-1; TRBD1 agrees at 9 bases. V dropped 3 bases and J dropped 7; count of bases not matched to a gene: 12. Germline CDR1 is DFQATT and CDR2 is SNEGSKA (reference sequence). This CDR3 spans 15 amino acids. The CDR3 here is CSASSDRGVEGGYTF. As DNA, the CDR3 is TGCAGTGCTAGTTCGGACAGGGGAGTAGAGGGTGGCTACACCTTC.

The chain carries TRBV9 and TRBJ1-1; TRBD1 matches at 7 bases. J lost 1 base, V lost 0 bases, and 6 bases had no gene match. This CDR3 has 16 residues. Germline V gene lookup returns CDR1 SGDLS and CDR2 YYNGEE. The CDR3 sequence is CASSVEGGRPNTEAFF. The CDR3 DNA reads as TGTGCCAGCAGCGTAGAAGGGGGCAGGCCGAACACTGAAGCTTTCTTT.

The chain joins TRBV5-4 to TRBJ2-1; 7 bases agree with TRBD1. Germline V gene data show CDR1 as SGHNT and CDR2 as YYREEE (reference sequence). The ends lost 4 bases at V and 6 bases at J; junction bases unmatched: 7. This CDR3 spans 14 amino acids. The CDR3 nucleotides are TGTGCCAGCAGCGACAGGGCTTCCAGCAATGAGCAGTTCTTC. Its translation: CASSDRASSNEQFF.

CDR3: CASNPQGAPNTEAFF. The CDR3 bases are TGTGCCAGCAATCCGCAGGGGGCTCCGAACACTGAAGCTTTCTTT. The rearrangement links TRBV2 to TRBJ1-1; TRBD1 matches 8 bases. Looked up from germline, CDR1 is SNHLY and CDR2 is FYNNEI. V trimming: 7 bases; J trimming: 1 base; junction bases outside the gene matches: 8. The CDR3 is 15 residues long. The whole variable domain, remainder taken from reference TRBV2 and TRBJ1-1, is EPEVTQTPSHQVTQMGQEVILRCVPISNHLYFYWYRQILGQKVEFLVSFYNNEISEKSEIFDDQFSVERPDGSNFTLKIRSTKLEDSAMYFCASNPQGAPNTEAFFGQGTRLTVV.

The chain has TRBV19 and TRBJ1-2; tentatively, D is TRBD1 (6 bases). This CDR3 has 14 residues. V shed 3 bases and J shed 4 bases, with 12 bases lying between them. Germline CDR1 is LNHDA and CDR2 is SQIVND (reference sequence). The CDR3 coding sequence is TGTGCCAGTAGTATCGCAGGGGCTTCCTATGGCTACACCTTC. Its protein product is CASSIAGASYGYTF.

This chain joins TRBV24-1 and TRBJ1-2; D may be TRBD1 (5 bases). Germline V gene lookup returns CDR1 KGHDR and CDR2 SFDVKD. The CDR3 has 12 amino acids. V lost 2 bases and J 6 bases, leaving 6 bases between the germline ends. CDR3: CATSDSGHGYTF. In nucleotides, the CDR3 is TGTGCCACCAGTGATTCAGGGCATGGCTACACCTTC.

This clone was seen once. The CDR3 reads CASSVEQGNYGYTF. As DNA, the CDR3 is TGTGCCAGCAGTGTAGAGCAGGGGAACTATGGCTACACCTTC. The chain employs TRBV2 and TRBJ1-2; D may be TRBD1 (6 bases). The germline V and J ends were trimmed by 4 bases and 2 bases, with 11 bases remaining between them. The CDR3 is made up of 14 amino acids. The V gene's germline CDR1 is SNHLY and CDR2 FYNNEI.

This chain uses TRBV5-1 with TRBJ1-3; the D gene is possibly TRBD1 (5 bases). The CDR3 has 20 residues. Per germline, CDR1 SGHRS and CDR2 YFSETQ. Trimming removed 3 bases at V and 0 bases at J, with 25 bases between. The CDR3 nucleotides read TGCGCCAGCAGCTCGGGGTCGCTGATGCGGGGGATCTTCTCTGGAAACACCATATATTTT. Its protein product is CASSSGSLMRGIFSGNTIYF.

The genes are TRBV6-2 or TRBV6-3 and TRBJ2-7, with 7 bases identical to TRBD2. This CDR3 contains 14 residues. With V trimmed by 6 bases and J by 6 bases, 11 bases remained unmatched. CDR1 is MNHEY, CDR2 SVGEGT, per germline. The CDR3 reads CASSWRWEGGEQYF. The CDR3 nucleotides read TGTGCCAGCAGCTGGAGGTGGGAGGGAGGCGAGCAGTACTTC.

This sequence joins TRBV5-5 and TRBJ2-1, with 8 bases fitting TRBD2. Germline CDR1 is SGHKS and CDR2 is YYEKEE (reference sequence). The junction had 10 bases not matched to a gene; V was cut back by 6 bases and J by 2 bases. The CDR3 is 16 residues long. Here the CDR3 DNA reads TGTGCCAGCAATCTGGGAGCGGGAGTGGCCTACAATGAGCAGTTCTTC. Its translation: CASNLGAGVAYNEQFF.

The genes are TRBV12-1 and TRBJ1-4; the table's D call, TRBD1, has no DNA check behind it. TRBV12-1 is annotated as a pseudogene. This CDR3 is 17 amino acids long. In nucleotides, the CDR3 is TGTGCCAGCAGCTTTGATACGGGACAGGGTGGAAATGAAAAACTGTTTTTT. It translates to CASSFDTGQGGNEKLFF.

V and J are TRBV30 and TRBJ2-7; tentatively, D is TRBD1 (7 bases). The CDR3 contains 13 residues. V was shortened by 2 bases and J by 7 bases, with 15 bases between the two germline ends. The germline V gene has CDR1 GTSNPN and CDR2 SVGIG (reference sequence). The CDR3 DNA reads as TGTGCCTGGAGTCGCAGGGGGGTTGGAGAGCAGTACTTC. It translates to CAWSRRGVGEQYF.

The V call is TRBV7-2, the J call TRBJ2-1; 9 nucleotides match TRBD2. The CDR3 has 17 amino acids. Germline V lookup: CDR1 SGHTA, CDR2 FQGNSA. The V and J ends lost 1 base and 4 bases, in that order; junction bases with no gene match: 8. Here the CDR3 DNA reads TGTGCCAGCAGCTTAGGTCGCCTAGCGGGAATTTACAATGAGCAGTTCTTC. It yields the protein CASSLGRLAGIYNEQFF.